One sample yielded the 23 T cell receptor beta chains listed below, sequenced in a study of shared clonotypes between healthy human individuals. Data came from immunoSEQ multiplex PCR; TCRdb stores just in-frame clones and leaves some out. The sample contains approximately 2,300,000 clones, roughly 92% of which appear only once. Material: naive CD4+ T cells from PBMCs. Subset here: CD45RA+ positively selected. Receptors were obtained from a man younger than 35 in good health. Some clones in this sample may be carry-over from other donors' samples.

This clone showed up just a few times. The chain joins TRBV11-1 to TRBJ1-1; D uncertain. The V and J ends lost 5 bases and 5 bases respectively, with 12 bases between them. CDR1 SGHAT and CDR2 FQDESV come from the germline V gene (reference sequence). The CDR3 length is 13 residues. The CDR3 DNA reads TGTGCCAGCAGCACTCAACTGGGGACTGAAGCTTTCTTT. It yields the protein CASSTQLGTEAFF. Full variable domain (remainder filled in from reference TRBV11-1 and TRBJ1-1): EAEVAQSPRYKITEKSQAVAFWCDPISGHATLYWYRQILGQGPELLVQFQDESVVDDSQLPKDRFSAERLKGVDSTLKIQPAELGDSAMYLCASSTQLGTEAFFGQGTRLTVV.

The rearrangement uses TRBV5-8 and TRBJ2-7; 9 bases line up with TRBD1. This CDR3 contains 14 residues. Looked up from germline, CDR1 is SGHTS and CDR2 is YDEGEE. The V segment lost 4 bases and the J segment 8 bases; nucleotides outside the gene matches: 10. As DNA, the CDR3 is TGTGCCAGCAGCCTGGGACAGGGTGCTTTTAAGCAGTACTTC. Its protein is CASSLGQGAFKQYF.

V is TRBV7-9 and J is TRBJ2-7, with D possibly being TRBD2 (5 bases). CDR3 length: 16 residues. Trimming shortened V by 1 base and J by 2 bases, and 15 bases separated the two germline ends. Germline V lookup: CDR1 SEHNR, CDR2 FQNEAQ (reference sequence). Written as DNA, the CDR3 is TGTGCCAGCAGCTTAGATTCGGGGAGTGGAACCTACGAGCAGTACTTC. Protein product: CASSLDSGSGTYEQYF.

As concerns this clone: Other DNA variants within this sample encode the same CDR3. The rearrangement joins TRBV18 to TRBJ2-1; 13 positions match TRBD2. Per germline, CDR1 KGHSH and CDR2 LQKENI. This CDR3 is 15 amino acids long. Germline trimming cut 6 bases from V and 6 bases from J; bases unmatched to any gene: 5. In nucleotides, the CDR3 is TGTGCCAGCTCCCCCGGGACTAGCGGGACCAATGAGCAGTTCTTC. Translating gives CASSPGTSGTNEQFF.

The rearrangement joins TRBV28 to TRBJ1-2, with D possibly matching TRBD1 (5 bases). Germline V lookup: CDR1 MDHEN, CDR2 SYDVKM. The germline V and J ends were trimmed by 6 bases and 8 bases, with 25 bases remaining between them. CDR3 length: 16 amino acids. CDR3 sequence: CASSLQGYAGHRGYTF. The CDR3 DNA reads as TGTGCCAGCAGCCTCCAGGGCTATGCAGGCCACCGGGGCTACACCTTC.

The rearrangement links TRBV7-8 to TRBJ2-1, with D maybe TRBD1 (7 bases). The V gene lost 5 bases and the J gene lost 9 bases, with 14 bases spanning the gap. This CDR3 comprises 13 residues. Looked up from germline, CDR1 is SGHVS and CDR2 is FQNEAQ. The CDR3 bases are TGTGCCAGCAGCCCTCAGGGGGGCGTTGAGCAGTTCTTC. Protein sequence: CASSPQGGVEQFF.

V and J are TRBV28 and TRBJ1-5; D gene uncertain. Trimming pared 7 bases from V and 3 bases from J, leaving 16 bases between. This CDR3 is 15 amino acids long. Germline values: CDR1 MDHEN, CDR2 SYDVKM. CDR3 sequence (DNA): TGTGCCAGCATCTCGGGTCGGTTCAACAATCAGCCCCAGCATTTT. It is translated as CASISGRFNNQPQHF.

The chain couples TRBV7-3 to TRBJ1-1; 7 bases line up with TRBD1. Germline V gene lookup returns CDR1 SGHTA and CDR2 FQGTGA. J lost 3 bases, V lost 6 bases, and 7 bases had no gene match. This CDR3 is 14 amino acids long. The CDR3 is CASRFTGDDTEAFF. In DNA, the CDR3 is TGTGCCAGCAGATTTACAGGGGATGACACTGAAGCTTTCTTT.

The CDR3: CSVLGALSTDTQYF. CDR3 nucleotides: TGCAGCGTTCTCGGCGCCCTTAGCACAGATACGCAGTATTTT. The genes are TRBV29-1 and TRBJ2-3, with D unclear. The germline gives CDR1 SQVTM, CDR2 ANQGSEA. CDR3 length equals 14 residues. V lost 5 bases and J 0 bases, leaving 12 bases between the germline ends.

The rearrangement links TRBV18 to TRBJ2-3; D unresolved. The CDR3 consists of 15 residues. The V gene lost 0 bases and the J gene lost 5 bases, with 12 bases spanning the gap. Germline values: CDR1 KGHSH, CDR2 LQKENI. CDR3 coding DNA: TGTGCCAGCTCACCACCCAAGCCAGATGTAGATACGCAGTATTTT. It yields the protein CASSPPKPDVDTQYF.

The chain joins TRBV5-4 to TRBJ2-3, with 7 bases matching TRBD1. V shed 4 bases, J shed 4 bases, and the junction held 12 bases outside the gene matches. Germline assignment: CDR1 SGHNT and CDR2 YYREEE (reference sequence). The CDR3 has 16 amino acids. CDR3 sequence (DNA): TGTGCCAGCAGCCAGGGGGTACAGGCTTCGCCAGATACGCAGTATTTT. Translation gives CASSQGVQASPDTQYF. Based on the CDR3 plus reference TRBV5-4 and TRBJ2-3, the full variable domain is ETGVTQSPTHLIKTRGQQVTLRCSSQSGHNTVSWYQQALGQGPQFIFQYYREEENGRGNFPPRFSGLQFPNYSSELNVNALELDDSALYLCASSQGVQASPDTQYFGPGTRLTVL.

The chain carries TRBV27 and TRBJ2-2; 14 bases are a match to TRBD2. The ends lost 5 bases at V and 4 bases at J; junction bases unmatched: 12. The CDR3 runs to 19 residues. Germline CDR1 and CDR2: MNHEY and SMNVEV (reference sequence). The CDR3 spells CASSPRLAGGKTGTGELFF. In nucleotides, the CDR3 is TGTGCCAGCAGTCCACGACTAGCGGGGGGGAAGACGGGCACCGGGGAGCTGTTTTTT.

The chain has TRBV27 and TRBJ2-3; D not resolved. The CDR3 has 14 amino acids. Germline V gene sequence: CDR1 MNHEY, CDR2 SMNVEV (reference sequence). The V end was cut by 6 bases, the J end by 2 bases, with 12 bases between. CDR3: CASSRVGNTDTQYF. DNA of the CDR3: TGTGCCAGCAGCCGCGTGGGAAACACAGATACGCAGTATTTT.

J is TRBJ2-7 and V is TRBV19; 9 nucleotides line up with TRBD2. The V and J ends lost 6 bases and 3 bases, in that order; junction bases with no gene match: 9. This CDR3 is built from 15 residues. The germline V gene encodes CDR1 LNHDA and CDR2 SQIVND (reference sequence). The CDR3 loop reads CASRGLTSGRYEQYF. The CDR3, as DNA: TGTGCCAGTAGGGGTCTGACTAGCGGCCGCTACGAGCAGTACTTC.

The rearrangement uses TRBV9 and TRBJ2-3; TRBD2 matches 12 bases. CDR1 is SGDLS, CDR2 YYNGEE, per germline. V lost 4 bases and J lost 4; bases outside the gene matches: 4. This CDR3 is 15 amino acids long. The CDR3 sequence is CASSPSGRGSDTQYF. The CDR3 nucleotides are TGTGCCAGCAGCCCTAGCGGGAGGGGGTCAGATACGCAGTATTTT.

This clone was seen a single time. The chain joins TRBV2 to TRBJ1-2; no clear D gene. Germline lookup yields CDR1 SNHLY and CDR2 FYNNEI. The CDR3 spans 14 residues. Between the trimmed V and J ends, which lost 3 bases and 0 bases, there was a span of 8 bases. As DNA, the CDR3 is TGTGCCAGCAGTGATGGTGGCTCTAACTATGGCTACACCTTC. Translating it yields CASSDGGSNYGYTF.

The chain has TRBV10-3 and TRBJ1-1; D remains ambiguous. Germline loops: CDR1 ENHRY, CDR2 SYGVKD. The CDR3 runs to 11 residues. V lost 10 bases and J 1 base, leaving 7 bases between the germline ends. The chain's CDR3 is CATRGNTEAFF. As DNA, the CDR3 is TGTGCCACCCGGGGGAACACTGAAGCTTTCTTT.

As regards this clone: A read error is possible here, since a much larger clone lies one base away. The same CDR3 arises from other DNA sequences in this sample as well. The chain links TRBV4-3 to TRBJ2-5; D may match TRBD1 or TRBD2 (6 bases each). Trimming shortened V by 0 bases and J by 5 bases, and 7 bases separated the two germline ends. The CDR3 length is 13 residues. From germline, CDR1 is LGHNA and CDR2 YSLEER. The CDR3 spells CASSQEGGETQYF. CDR3 in DNA: TGCGCCAGCAGCCAAGAAGGGGGGGAGACCCAGTACTTC.

The rearrangement links TRBV4-1 to TRBJ2-1, with 13 bases matching TRBD2. From germline, CDR1 is MGHRA and CDR2 YSYEKL. CDR3 size: 17 residues. Unmatched junction bases numbered 5, after V lost 3 bases and J lost 3 bases. In nucleotides, the CDR3 is TGCGCCAGCAGCCATGGACTAGCGGGAGTACTCTACAATGAGCAGTTCTTC. This gives the protein CASSHGLAGVLYNEQFF.

CDR3 in amino acids: CASSAQGVSTDTQYF. The CDR3 nucleotides are TGCGCCAGCAGTGCACAGGGGGTCAGCACAGATACGCAGTATTTT. The V gene is TRBV10-2, the J gene TRBJ2-3; 8 bases line up with TRBD1. The germline gives CDR1 WSHSY, CDR2 SAAADI. The CDR3 loop spans 15 amino acids. V was clipped by 4 bases and J by 0 bases; unmatched bases: 3.

The chain links TRBV27 to TRBJ2-1; the match to TRBD2 covers 9 bases. This CDR3 contains 16 residues. Trimming at V came to 7 bases and at J to 9 bases, leaving 16 bases not matched to a gene. Germline V CDR1 and CDR2: MNHEY, SMNVEV (reference sequence). CDR3 sequence: CASTRQGGTSLGEQFF. CDR3 coding DNA: TGTGCCAGCACACGTCAGGGCGGGACTAGCCTTGGTGAGCAGTTCTTC.

A single count supports this clone. The V and J genes are TRBV27 and TRBJ2-1; 8 bases line up with TRBD2. This CDR3 has 13 amino acids. Germline values: CDR1 MNHEY, CDR2 SMNVEV (reference sequence). V lost 7 bases to trimming and J lost 6 bases; unmatched junction nucleotides: 5. The CDR3 is CASKIAGSNEQFF. CDR3 DNA sequence: TGTGCCAGCAAGATAGCGGGAAGCAATGAGCAGTTCTTC.

This clone has a single count. The V gene is TRBV10-3, the J gene TRBJ2-1, with D uncertain. The CDR3 runs 15 residues. Germline loops: CDR1 ENHRY, CDR2 SYGVKD. Trimming stripped 4 bases from V and 0 bases from J, with 10 bases between. In DNA, the CDR3 is TGTGCCATCAGTGTAACTGCGAGCTCCTACAATGAGCAGTTCTTC. Its translation is CAISVTASSYNEQFF.